This T cell receptor beta chain was captured by sequencing in a study of blood T cell repertoires in COVID-19. Study information: Material from acute and convalescent COVID-19 was sourced from the United States, Italy and Spain.

Germline CDR1 MNHNS, CDR2 SASEGT. The CDR3 is 13 residues long. The germline V and J ends were trimmed by 3 bases and 2 bases, with 8 bases remaining between them. The method was immunoSEQ multiplex PCR; TCRdb's version includes in-frame clones alone and lacks a portion of them. The sample lists approximately 96,000 clones; more than 90% were seen once. The specimen was peripheral blood. The V call is TRBV6-1, the J call TRBJ2-7, with D possibly TRBD1 on 5 matching bases. This receptor was identified in a human donor with active COVID-19. The donor label of this sample is uncertain. This chain's CDR3 is CASSDKGPYEQYF. CDR3 DNA sequence: TGTGCCAGCAGTGATAAGGGGCCCTACGAGCAGTACTTC.